Listed here are 26 T cell receptor beta chains from one sample, sequenced in a study of blood T cell repertoires in COVID-19. Some clones are missing from TCRdb's copy, which holds only in-frame ones; the method was immunoSEQ multiplex PCR. Counted here are roughly 150,000 clones, approximately 85% occurring once; the ten biggest clones make up more than 7.5%. Sequences were obtained from peripheral blood. These receptors were obtained from an older woman with COVID-19, enrolled during active disease.

This clone was seen only a few times. The chain combines TRBV6-4 with TRBJ2-5, with 7 bases lining up with TRBD2. V gave up 6 bases and J gave up 5 bases; unmatched junction bases: 12. The CDR3 spans 15 residues. In germline, CDR1 is MRHNA, CDR2 SNTAGT. For the CDR3, the DNA is TGTGCCAGCAGCAAAATGGGGGGACTATTGGAGACCCAGTACTTC. Translated, it gives CASSKMGGLLETQYF.

The chain recombines TRBV5-4 with TRBJ2-2; 8 bases line up with TRBD2. The J segment lost 2 bases and the V segment lost 0 bases, leaving 3 bases of the junction unmatched. The CDR3 has 16 amino acids. The V gene's germline CDR1 is SGHNT and CDR2 YYREEE (reference sequence). The CDR3 loop reads CASSLAGLGNTGELFF. CDR3 DNA: TGTGCCAGCAGCTTGGCGGGACTAGGTAACACCGGGGAGCTGTTTTTT.

The rearrangement uses TRBV18 and TRBJ2-1; maybe TRBD2 (5 bases). This CDR3 comprises 12 residues. Deletions cut 3 bases from V and 10 bases from J, with 10 bases between. Germline lookup yields CDR1 KGHSH and CDR2 LQKENI. The CDR3 region is CASSPGIAEQFF. DNA for the CDR3: TGTGCCAGCTCACCCGGGATAGCAGAGCAGTTCTTC.

V is TRBV11-3 and J is TRBJ2-1; D call uncertain. The CDR3 runs 13 residues. CDR1 and CDR2 from the germline V gene are SGHNT and YENEEA. V was trimmed by 0 bases and J by 10 bases, leaving 10 bases between them. DNA of the CDR3: TGTGCCAGCAGCTTAGACCGTACTTCAGAGCAGTTCTTC. This translates into CASSLDRTSEQFF.

The chain couples TRBV12-3 or TRBV12-4 to TRBJ2-1; D possibly corresponds to TRBD2 (5 bases). V was trimmed by 4 bases and J by 9 bases, leaving 13 bases between them. The CDR3 length is 13 residues. The CDR3 region is CASSSSPGSEQFF. DNA of the CDR3: TGTGCCAGCAGTTCCTCTCCGGGAAGTGAGCAGTTCTTC.

The chain employs TRBV10-2 and TRBJ1-6; D may be TRBD1 (5 bases). The CDR3 runs 13 residues. Germline V gene lookup returns CDR1 WSHSY and CDR2 SAAADI. V was pared by 6 bases and J by 10 bases, with 13 bases between. The CDR3 nucleotides are TGCGCCAGCAGGCAGGGTGTTGGCTCACCCCTCCACTTT. Translation: CASRQGVGSPLHF.

This chain connects TRBV6-5 to TRBJ1-5, with D hard to call. This CDR3 contains 13 residues. Deletions cut 10 bases from V and 7 bases from J, with 17 bases between. Germline CDR1 is MNHEY and CDR2 is SVGAGI. Here the CDR3 reads CATWAPVNQPQHF. In DNA, the CDR3 is TGTGCCACCTGGGCCCCGGTAAACCAGCCCCAGCATTTT.

The J gene is TRBJ1-5, the V gene TRBV7-9, with a tentative D call TRBD1 (6 bases). The CDR3 is 15 amino acids. V was pared by 4 bases and J by 0 bases, with 10 bases between. Germline V CDR1 and CDR2: SEHNR, FQNEAQ (reference sequence). The CDR3 protein is CASSSAGDSNQPQHF. The CDR3 DNA reads as TGTGCCAGCAGCTCCGCAGGGGATAGCAATCAGCCCCAGCATTTT. The full variable domain, in which reference TRBV7-9 and TRBJ1-5 provide the parts outside the CDR3, is DTGVSQNPRHKITKRGQNVTFRCDPISEHNRLYWYRQTLGQGPEFLTYFQNEAQLEKSRLLSDRFSAERPKGSFSTLEIQRTEQGDSAMYLCASSSAGDSNQPQHFGDGTRLSIL.

The chain recombines TRBV9 with TRBJ1-2; perhaps TRBD1 as D (5 bases). Germline CDR1 reads SGDLS; CDR2 reads YYNGEE. The ends were cut back, 3 bases at V and 4 bases at J, with 13 bases in the middle. The CDR3 length is 14 residues. The CDR3 bases are TGTGCCAGCAGCGATGGCAGGGCCCCCTATGGCTACACCTTC. Its protein is CASSDGRAPYGYTF. The full variable domain, completed using reference TRBV9 and TRBJ1-2, is DSGVTQTPKHLITATGQRVTLRCSPRSGDLSVYWYQQSLDQGLQFLIQYYNGEERAKGNILERFSAQQFPDLHSELNLSSLELGDSALYFCASSDGRAPYGYTFGSGTRLTVV.

The chain carries TRBV5-1 and TRBJ1-1; D remains unclear. Trimming cost V 2 bases and J 4 bases, with 15 bases left between them. Germline V gives CDR1 SGHRS, CDR2 YFSETQ. The CDR3 length is 15 residues. Written as DNA, the CDR3 is TGCGCCAGCAGCTTCACTGTCGGAGGAACCACTGAAGCTTTCTTT. The encoded protein is CASSFTVGGTTEAFF.

The table lists this clone with a count of one. The DNA for the CDR3 is TGCGCCAGCAGCTCAACAGGGGGCATTAGTGGAAACACCATATATTTT. The encoded protein is CASSSTGGISGNTIYF. V gene TRBV5-1 combines with J gene TRBJ1-3; 9 bases align to TRBD1. This CDR3 has 16 amino acids. Looked up from germline, CDR1 is SGHRS and CDR2 is YFSETQ. After removal of 3 bases from V and 3 bases from J, the junction contained 7 bases not matched to a gene.

The chain recombines TRBV25-1 with TRBJ1-1, with D possibly being TRBD1 (5 bases). The V end was cut by 3 bases, the J end by 2 bases, with 7 bases between. The germline CDR1 and CDR2 sequences are MGHDK and SYGVNS. The CDR3 contains 13 residues. This CDR3 is CASSDRVNTEAFF. In DNA form, the CDR3 reads TGTGCCAGCAGTGACAGGGTCAACACTGAAGCTTTCTTT.

The CDR3 protein is CASSIDVEFDNEQFF. For the CDR3, the DNA is TGTGCCAGTAGTATAGATGTAGAGTTCGACAATGAGCAGTTCTTC. The J gene is TRBJ2-1, the V gene TRBV19, with D uncertain. Trimming pared 0 bases from V and 5 bases from J, leaving 11 bases between. Per germline, CDR1 LNHDA and CDR2 SQIVND (reference sequence). This CDR3 is built from 15 residues.

The J gene is TRBJ1-1, the V gene TRBV24-1, with TRBD1 matching 7 bases. Per the germline V gene, CDR1 is KGHDR and CDR2 is SFDVKD. V was pared by 4 bases and J by 2 bases, with 6 bases of the junction left unmatched. The CDR3 runs 15 residues. CDR3 coding DNA: TGTGCCACCAGTGAGGGGGACAGCTTTAACACTGAAGCTTTCTTT. This gives the protein CATSEGDSFNTEAFF.

The chain uses TRBV5-1 and TRBJ1-1, with D unclear. This CDR3 comprises 14 residues. V was shortened by 1 base and J by 5 bases, with 12 bases between the two germline ends. Germline-derived CDR1 and CDR2 are SGHRS and YFSETQ. The CDR3: CASSLTAGRTEAFF. CDR3 bases: TGCGCCAGCAGCTTGACAGCCGGAAGGACTGAAGCTTTCTTT.

The chain couples TRBV27 to TRBJ1-5, with D perhaps TRBD1 (5 bases). The V gene lost 2 bases and the J gene lost 7 bases, with 9 bases spanning the gap. CDR1 and CDR2 from the germline V gene are MNHEY and SMNVEV (reference sequence). The CDR3 sequence is 13 residues long. The CDR3 region is CASSLQGEQPQHF. In nucleotides, the CDR3 is TGTGCCAGCAGTTTACAGGGCGAACAGCCCCAGCATTTT.

The rearrangement uses TRBV7-8 and TRBJ1-1; D unclear. V was clipped by 1 base and J by 6 bases, with 9 bases between them. Germline V gene lookup returns CDR1 SGHVS and CDR2 FQNEAQ. The CDR3 is 13 amino acids. Written as DNA, the CDR3 is TGTGCCAGCAGCTTAGGGGCATCTCCTGAAGCTTTCTTT. Translating gives CASSLGASPEAFF. The complete variable domain, with remaining parts taken from reference TRBV7-8 and TRBJ1-1, reads GAGVSQSPRYKVAKRGQDVALRCDPISGHVSLFWYQQALGQGPEFLTYFQNEAQLDKSGLPSDRFFAERPEGSVSTLKIQRTQQEDSAVYLCASSLGASPEAFFGQGTRLTVV.

The gene calls are TRBV5-4 and TRBJ1-1, with no clear D. This CDR3 comprises 13 residues. Germline lookup yields CDR1 SGHNT and CDR2 YYREEE (reference sequence). The V end lost 4 bases, the J end lost 6 bases, and 13 bases lay between the germline ends. CDR3 sequence (DNA): TGTGCCAGCAGCCTGGTGGGCGAGTCTGAAGCTTTCTTT. Protein sequence: CASSLVGESEAFF.

The chain recombines TRBV4-1 with TRBJ2-1, with TRBD1 as a possible D gene (6 bases). Germline V gene sequence: CDR1 MGHRA, CDR2 YSYEKL. The length of the CDR3 is 17 residues. Trimming removed 1 base from V and 2 bases from J, with 15 bases in between. The DNA for the CDR3 is TGCGCCAGCAGCCAAGGACAGAATGGGGGCCCCTACAATGAGCAGTTCTTC. Protein: CASSQGQNGGPYNEQFF.

The rearrangement joins TRBV7-3 to TRBJ1-6, with a tentative D call TRBD1 (5 bases). The ends were cut back, 1 base at V and 8 bases at J, with 6 bases in the middle. Germline-derived CDR1 and CDR2 are SGHTA and FQGTGA. The CDR3 has 13 residues. The CDR3 nucleotides are TGTGCCAGCAGCTTAATCAGGGATTCACCCCTCCACTTT. Its protein product is CASSLIRDSPLHF.

This clone has just a few counts. The CDR3 sequence is CASSLKGLGLDTQYF. CDR3 bases: TGTGCCAGCAGCTTGAAGGGACTAGGCTTAGATACGCAGTATTTT. V gene TRBV5-6 combines with J gene TRBJ2-3, with 8 bases lining up with TRBD2. V was pared by 1 base and J by 5 bases, with 6 bases of the junction left unmatched. Germline V gives CDR1 SGHDT, CDR2 YYEEEE. CDR3 length: 15 residues.

As regards this clone: Sequence at one end of the junction differs from germline and may be a read error. The V call is TRBV24-1, the J call TRBJ1-1; no definite D call. CDR3 length: 13 amino acids. Germline V gives CDR1 KGHDR, CDR2 SFDVKD. Here the CDR3 reads CATSDLQNTEAFF. CDR3 coding DNA: TGTGCCACGAGTGATTTACAGAACACTGAAGCTTTCTTT.

The chain recombines TRBV10-1 with TRBJ2-3; 7 bases are a match to TRBD1. The V gene's germline CDR1 is WNHNN and CDR2 SYGVQD (reference sequence). The junction had 8 bases not matched to a gene; V was cut back by 8 bases and J by 0 bases. There are 15 residues in the CDR3. The CDR3 DNA sequence: TGCGCCAGCCCTGGGACAGACACTAGCACAGATACGCAGTATTTT. Its translation: CASPGTDTSTDTQYF.

The rearrangement joins TRBV18 to TRBJ1-1, with 8 bases lining up with TRBD1. V lost 7 bases, J lost 5 bases, and 9 bases stayed unmatched. This CDR3 contains 14 residues. In germline, CDR1 is KGHSH, CDR2 LQKENI. In DNA, the CDR3 is TGTGCCAGCTTTAGAGGACAGGGCCAGACTGAAGCTTTCTTT. It is translated as CASFRGQGQTEAFF. The full variable domain, with the rest looked up from reference TRBV18 and TRBJ1-1, is NAGVMQNPRHLVRRRGQEARLRCSPMKGHSHVYWYRQLPEEGLKFMVYLQKENIIDESGMPKERFSAEFPKEGPSILRIQQVVRGDSAAYFCASFRGQGQTEAFFGQGTRLTVV.

The chain has TRBV6-5 and TRBJ1-3; D is perhaps TRBD1 (5 bases). Trimming took off 2 bases at V and 4 bases at J, with 12 bases between the two ends. Germline CDR1 and CDR2: MNHEY and SVGAGI. This CDR3 is 15 amino acids long. CDR3 sequence (DNA): TGTGCCAGCAGTTACGAGGCAGGGTTAGGAAACACCATATATTTT. Residues: CASSYEAGLGNTIYF.

This clone was seen more than once but under ten times. The CDR3 region has the DNA TGTGCCAGCAGCTTGGCCGGTGTCGGGATTAGTGGCTACACCTTC. Amino acids: CASSLAGVGISGYTF. The chain links TRBV5-4 to TRBJ1-2, with D unclear. This CDR3 is 15 amino acids long. Per germline, CDR1 SGHNT and CDR2 YYREEE (reference sequence). Trimming shortened V by 0 bases and J by 7 bases, and 16 bases separated the two germline ends.